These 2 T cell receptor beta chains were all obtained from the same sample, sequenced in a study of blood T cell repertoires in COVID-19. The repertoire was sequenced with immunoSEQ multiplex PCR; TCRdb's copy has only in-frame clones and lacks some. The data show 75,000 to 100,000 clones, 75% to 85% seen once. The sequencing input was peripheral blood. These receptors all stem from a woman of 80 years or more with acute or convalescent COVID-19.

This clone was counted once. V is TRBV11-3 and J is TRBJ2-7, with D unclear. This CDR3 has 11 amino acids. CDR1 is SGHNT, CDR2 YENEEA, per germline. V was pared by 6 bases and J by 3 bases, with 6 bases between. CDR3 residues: CASRTNYEQYF. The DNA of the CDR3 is TGTGCCAGCAGAACAAACTACGAGCAGTACTTC.

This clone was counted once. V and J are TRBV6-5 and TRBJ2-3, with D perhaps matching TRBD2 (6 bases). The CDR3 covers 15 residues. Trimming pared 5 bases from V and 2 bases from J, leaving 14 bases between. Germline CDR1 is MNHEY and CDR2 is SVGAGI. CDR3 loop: CASSPYPSDTDTQYF. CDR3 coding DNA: TGTGCCAGCAGTCCCTACCCTAGCGACACAGATACGCAGTATTTT.